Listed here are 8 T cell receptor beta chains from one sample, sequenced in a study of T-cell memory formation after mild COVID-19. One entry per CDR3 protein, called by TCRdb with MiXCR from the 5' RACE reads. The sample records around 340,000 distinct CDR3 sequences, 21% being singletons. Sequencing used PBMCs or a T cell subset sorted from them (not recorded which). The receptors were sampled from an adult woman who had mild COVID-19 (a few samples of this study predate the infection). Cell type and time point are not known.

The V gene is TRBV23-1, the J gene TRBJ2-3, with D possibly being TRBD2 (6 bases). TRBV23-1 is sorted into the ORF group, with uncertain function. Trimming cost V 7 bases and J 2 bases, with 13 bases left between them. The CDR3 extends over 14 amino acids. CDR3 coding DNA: TGCGCCAGCACCTACCGGCGGGACACAGATACGCAGTATTTT. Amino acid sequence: CASTYRRDTDTQYF.

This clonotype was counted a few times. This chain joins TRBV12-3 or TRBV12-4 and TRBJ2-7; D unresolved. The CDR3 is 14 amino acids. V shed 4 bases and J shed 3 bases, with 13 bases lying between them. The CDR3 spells CASSSDGPHYEQYF. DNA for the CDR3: TGTGCCAGCAGTTCAGATGGACCGCACTACGAGCAGTACTTC.

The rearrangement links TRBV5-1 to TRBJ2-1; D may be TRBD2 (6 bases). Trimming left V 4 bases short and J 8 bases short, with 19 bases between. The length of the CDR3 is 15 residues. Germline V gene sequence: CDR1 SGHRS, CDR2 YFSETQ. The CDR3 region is CASSPFGGRYDEQFF. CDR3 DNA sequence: TGCGCCAGCAGCCCCTTTGGGGGGAGGTATGATGAGCAGTTCTTC.

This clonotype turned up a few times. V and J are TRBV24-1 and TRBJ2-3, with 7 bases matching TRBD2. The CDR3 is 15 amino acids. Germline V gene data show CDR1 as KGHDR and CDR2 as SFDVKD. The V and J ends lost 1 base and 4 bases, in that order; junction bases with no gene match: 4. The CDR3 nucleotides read TGTGCCACCAGTGATTTAGGGCGGGGGTCAGATACGCAGTATTTT. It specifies CATSDLGRGSDTQYF.

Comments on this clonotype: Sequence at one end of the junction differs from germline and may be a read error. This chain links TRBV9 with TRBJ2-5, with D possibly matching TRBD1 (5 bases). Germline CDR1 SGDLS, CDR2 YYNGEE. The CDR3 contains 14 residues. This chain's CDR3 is CARSVQVESETQYF. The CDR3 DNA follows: TGTGCCAGAAGCGTACAGGTGGAATCAGAGACCCAGTACTTC.

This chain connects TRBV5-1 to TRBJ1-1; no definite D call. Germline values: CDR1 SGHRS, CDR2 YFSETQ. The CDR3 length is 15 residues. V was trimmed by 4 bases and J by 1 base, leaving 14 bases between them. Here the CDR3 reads CASSIGELGNTEAFF. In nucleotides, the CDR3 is TGCGCCAGCAGCATAGGTGAATTAGGGAACACTGAAGCTTTCTTT.

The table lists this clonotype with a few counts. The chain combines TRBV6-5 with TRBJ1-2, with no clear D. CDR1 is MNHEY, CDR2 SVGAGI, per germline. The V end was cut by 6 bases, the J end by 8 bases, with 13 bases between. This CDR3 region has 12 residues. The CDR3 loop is CASRTTMVGYTF. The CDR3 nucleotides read TGTGCCAGCAGAACCACAATGGTGGGCTACACCTTC.

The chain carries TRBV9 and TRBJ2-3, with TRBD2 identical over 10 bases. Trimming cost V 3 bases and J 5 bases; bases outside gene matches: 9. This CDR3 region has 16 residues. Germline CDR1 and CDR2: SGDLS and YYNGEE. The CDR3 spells CASSAQAGGRKDTQYF. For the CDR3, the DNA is TGTGCCAGCAGCGCCCAAGCGGGGGGGCGTAAAGATACGCAGTATTTT.